This T cell receptor beta chain was sequenced in a study of coeliac disease (dated by TCRdb to about 2022). With respect to the entire study: Each coeliac patient fell into one of three classes: newly diagnosed active disease, refractory coeliac disease type I, or disease kept under control by a gluten-free diet. Because high-resolution HLA typing was not available, biased TRBV7-2 usage was queried as a proof of principle. The study set out to describe the TR repertoires of small intestinal T cells in active coeliac disease, refractory type I coeliac disease, and coeliac disease treated with a gluten-free diet. TRB sequencing worked for samples from under 30 subjects, and these included 20 to 25 paired bulk unsorted intraepithelial and lamina propria cell samples. Of the roughly 30 patients in the full study, roughly 22 had coeliac disease confirmed by serology and 8 were controls with non-small intestinal disorders. Next-generation sequencing of rearranged TRB and TRG CDR3 regions was applied to small intestinal lymphocyte fractions from coeliac and non-coeliac patients. Paper-wide results and their limitations: TRB repertoires were largely private; most amino acid sequences were unique to one sample, and V-gene usage did not differ significantly by disease group. In the authors' view, the approach was unsuitable for unbiased detection of gliadin-specific T cells, since gliadin-specific T cells are scarce and rarely shared between patients. Lower clonality than in controls was observed in the TRB and TRG repertoires of active coeliac intraepithelial and lamina propria samples, suggesting that diverse T cells were recruited. Separating intraepithelial cells from lamina propria cells did not give high-purity fractions, so cross-contamination between the two compartments may have occurred.

Notes on this clone: Its antigen is unknown. Per-nucleotide qualities are absent, and no much larger clonotype sits a single base away.

Library creation used the immunoSEQ multiplex PCR assay. Using reverse primers that targeted J gene segments together with forward primers that targeted V gene segments, the TR loci were amplified in a multiplexed PCR. The amplified CDR3 regions were sequenced using the Illumina HiSeq System. The study's processing was this. Closely related reads were merged with a nearest-neighbour algorithm so that PCR and sequencing errors were removed and data were collapsed into unique sequences. Two measures summarised the repertoires: clonality, and T cell density, defined as TR molecules per amount of genomic DNA input. Public TRs were defined as CDR3 amino acid sequences in at least 80% of unsorted samples, then tested for differential abundance between coeliac and control samples. Disease-group differences in clonality and density were tested with Kruskal-Wallis tests followed by Dunn post-tests. TCRdb stores this immuneACCESS table with in-frame sequences only. Part of the clones is absent; in the studies checked, under half of the shortfall reflects unresolved V genes, and no reason is known for the rest. V, J and clone size derive from that table, while D and trimming were established from the DNA sequence. The sample data list 3,000 or so clones, and about 73% of these were observed just once. 15% to 19% of the sample is held by the ten biggest clonotypes.

From the cysteine through the phenylalanine, the CDR3 covers 11 amino acids. Only the CDR3 region is kept as DNA, spanning 33 bases read in frame from base 1. V loses 2 bases, J loses 5 bases, and the germline ends lie 3 bases apart. The CDR1 and CDR2 encoded by the germline V gene (reference sequence) are SEHNR and FQNEAQ. Cells were frozen in aliquots of 500,000 in DMSO/FBS in liquid nitrogen, and a single aliquot from each fraction was used for sequencing. Every one of the 30 patients in the study had endoscopy and a small intestinal biopsy. To release intraepithelial cells, biopsies were stirred at 37 degrees Celsius for one hour in RPMI containing EGTA, MgCl2 and 1% FBS. Genomic DNA was extracted from frozen unsorted cell fractions using the Qiagen DNeasy blood extraction kit.

The chain employs TRBV7-9 and TRBJ2-5; the D gene remains uncertain. This sequence originates from a man aged 18-30 years with celiac disease on a gluten-free diet. The source material was intraepithelial lymphocytes from the gut. This specimen's cell subset or site label, per the study, means: intraepithelial cell (IEC) fraction of small intestinal biopsy. The nucleotide sequence reads TGTGCCAGCAGCTTATCGGAGACCCAGTACTTC. Protein translation: CASSLSETQYF.